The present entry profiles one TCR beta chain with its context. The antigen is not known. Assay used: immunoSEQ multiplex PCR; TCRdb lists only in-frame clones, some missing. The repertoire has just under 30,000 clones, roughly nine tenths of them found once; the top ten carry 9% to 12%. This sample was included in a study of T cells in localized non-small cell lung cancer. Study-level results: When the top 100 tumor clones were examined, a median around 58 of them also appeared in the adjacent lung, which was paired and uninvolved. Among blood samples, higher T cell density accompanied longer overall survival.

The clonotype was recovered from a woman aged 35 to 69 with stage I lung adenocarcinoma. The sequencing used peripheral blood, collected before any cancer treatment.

CDR3 nucleotide sequence: TGTGCCAGCAGCTACTCCGGGACAGGGGTTCAAGAGCAGTACTTC. The encoded protein is CASSYSGTGVQEQYF. The chain carries TRBV7-2 and TRBJ2-7, with 10 nucleotides matching TRBD1. CDR1 and CDR2 (germline): SGHTA, FQGNSA. V dropped 4 bases and J dropped 7; count of bases not matched to a gene: 10. The CDR3 spans 15 residues. The entire variable domain, with the rest obtained from reference TRBV7-2 and TRBJ2-7, is as follows: GAGVSQSPSNKVTEKGKDVELRCDPISGHTALYWYRQSLGQGLEFLIYFQGNSAPDKSGLPSDRFSAERTGGSVSTLTIQRTQQEDSAVYLCASSYSGTGVQEQYFGPGTRLTVT.